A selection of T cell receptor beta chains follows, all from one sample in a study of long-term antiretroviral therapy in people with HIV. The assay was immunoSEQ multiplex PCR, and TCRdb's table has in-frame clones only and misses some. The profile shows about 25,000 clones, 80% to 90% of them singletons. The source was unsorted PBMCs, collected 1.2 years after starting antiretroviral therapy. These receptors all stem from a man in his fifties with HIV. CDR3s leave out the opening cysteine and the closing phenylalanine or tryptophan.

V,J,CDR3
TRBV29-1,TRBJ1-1,SGLNTEAF
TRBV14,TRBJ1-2,ASSQAQGGSSSYGYT
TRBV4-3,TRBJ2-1,ASSQDTDSNEQF
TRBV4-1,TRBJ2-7,ASSRLPGQGNTEQY
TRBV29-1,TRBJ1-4,SVVRPNNEKLF
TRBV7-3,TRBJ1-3,ASSSQGGNTIY
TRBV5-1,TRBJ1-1,ASSYGSRGVTEAF
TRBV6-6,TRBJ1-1,ASSYSFFPSEAF
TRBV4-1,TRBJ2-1,ASSQDRGAYNEQF
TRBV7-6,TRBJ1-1,ASSPREGNTEAF
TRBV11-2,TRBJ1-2,ASSLERTPRGYGYT
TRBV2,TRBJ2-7,ASSRSYEQY
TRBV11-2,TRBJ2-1,ASLRPSGGEQF
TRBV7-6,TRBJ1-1,ASSLDAVDTEAF
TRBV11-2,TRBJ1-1,ASSLNTEAF
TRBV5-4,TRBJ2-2,ASRRLITGNTGGDTGELF
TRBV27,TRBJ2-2,ASSLTPGGRTGELF
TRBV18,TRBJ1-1,ASSLQGLNTEAF
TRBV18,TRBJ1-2,ASSPRQGDYGYT
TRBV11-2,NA,ASSLYGGGSVTYYEQY
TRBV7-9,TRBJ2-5,ASSSDGQTQY
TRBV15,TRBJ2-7,ATSVSRGQGAYEQY
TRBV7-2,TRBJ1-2,ASSPDRNGYT
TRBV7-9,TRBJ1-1,ASSLGLGNTEAF
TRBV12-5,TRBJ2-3,ASSTGSGTDTQY
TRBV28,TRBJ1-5,ASSLEDRVGQGNQPQH
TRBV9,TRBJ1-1,ASSVEGRNTEAF
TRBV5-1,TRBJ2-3,ASSFEGSTDTQY
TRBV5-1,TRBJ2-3,ASSWRQGGPTDTQY
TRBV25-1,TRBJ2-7,ASSEGYEQY
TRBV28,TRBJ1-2,ASSPQGARGYT
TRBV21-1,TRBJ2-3,ASSKVRGTSPDTQY
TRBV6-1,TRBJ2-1,ASRGPGDEQF
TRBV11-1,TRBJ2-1,ASSLGPYNEQF
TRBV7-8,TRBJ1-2,ASSLMDRGPYGYT
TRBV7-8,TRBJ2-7,ASSSDRASDEQY
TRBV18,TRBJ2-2,ASSPRDSSTGELF
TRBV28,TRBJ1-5,ASSLGNQPQH
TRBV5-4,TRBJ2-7,ASSLTPGLADYEQY
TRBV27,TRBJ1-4,ASSLYREPYEKLF
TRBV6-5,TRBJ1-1,ASSQQGQGAGQAF
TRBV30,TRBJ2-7,AWSLPGGYEQY
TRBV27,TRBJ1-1,ASSWDRGNTEAF
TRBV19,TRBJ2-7,ASSPRTGLAYEQY
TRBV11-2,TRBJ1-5,ASSLAGTGTRQPQH
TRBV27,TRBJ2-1,ASSFLAGADAF
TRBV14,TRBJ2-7,ASSLAYEQY
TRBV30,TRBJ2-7,ACARDRTYEQY
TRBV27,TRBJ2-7,ASSFQGGTYEQY
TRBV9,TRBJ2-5,ASSVIAGSQETQY
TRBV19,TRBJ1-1,ASGEQGATEAF
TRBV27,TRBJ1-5,ASSLFGGRGEQPQH
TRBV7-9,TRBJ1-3,ASRLGGFGNTIY